The 25 T cell receptor beta chains below come from one sample, sequenced in a study of T cells in Graves' hyperthyroidism and ophthalmopathy (dated by TCRdb to the late 2010s). The library came from multiplex PCR. The data were produced on an Illumina HiSeq 2000. The TCR beta CDR3 regions were amplified from RNA transcripts. The first round of RT-PCR for the TCR CDR3 was performed with the HTBI primer set and the Qiagen OneStep RT-PCR kit. In TCRdb, the public reads were trimmed at Q25 with fastp and aligned with MiXCR, with productive beta chains retained. A single entry per CDR3 protein holds the most common genes and DNA from its merged rows. The sample table shows a few hundred thousand distinct CDR3 sequences, and approximately 14% are seen once. The ten largest clones take up roughly a fifth of the sample. The sequenced sample was blood. All receptors derive from a young woman with Graves' ophthalmopathy.

This clonotype was seen at least ten times. The gene calls are TRBV7-6 and TRBJ1-2, with D maybe TRBD1 (5 bases). The CDR3 is 15 residues long. Looked up from germline, CDR1 is SGHVS and CDR2 is FNYEAQ. V was clipped by 2 bases and J by 3 bases, with 13 bases between them. The CDR3 spells CASSLYVGVDYGYTF. CDR3 DNA sequence: TGTGCCAGCAGCTTATATGTAGGGGTGGACTATGGCTACACCTTC.

Many counts were recorded for this clonotype. This chain connects TRBV20-1 to TRBJ2-1; D is unresolved. The CDR3 consists of 16 residues. The germline V gene encodes CDR1 DFQATT and CDR2 SNEGSKA (reference sequence). Trimming cost V 3 bases and J 8 bases, with 23 bases left between them. For the CDR3, the DNA is TGCAGTGCTAGGAGCTGGCGGCGCGGCGGTTCTGATGAGCAGTTCTTC. As protein: CSARSWRRGGSDEQFF.

This clonotype was picked up a small number of times. This chain uses TRBV28 with TRBJ1-5; D possibly corresponds to TRBD1 (6 bases). There are 16 residues in the CDR3. Trimming took off 6 bases at V and 2 bases at J, with 17 bases between the two ends. CDR1 is MDHEN and CDR2 is SYDVKM in the germline V gene. CDR3 region: CASSSTHRVGNQPQHF. The CDR3 nucleotides are TGTGCCAGCAGCTCCACCCACAGGGTCGGCAATCAGCCCCAGCATTTT. Together with reference TRBV28 and TRBJ1-5, the CDR3 gives the full variable domain: DVKVTQSSRYLVKRTGEKVFLECVQDMDHENMFWYRQDPGLGLRLIYFSYDVKMKEKGDIPEGYSVSREKKERFSLILESASTNQTSMYLCASSSTHRVGNQPQHFGDGTRLSIL.

This clonotype showed up many times. The chain uses TRBV12-3 or TRBV12-4 and TRBJ1-2, with 7 bases lining up with TRBD1. With V trimmed by 3 bases and J by 8 bases, 18 bases remained unmatched. The CDR3 spans 17 residues. In DNA form, the CDR3 reads TGTGCCAGCAGTTTCGGGACAGTAACCCTGCGGCGGATGGGCTACACCTTC. As protein: CASSFGTVTLRRMGYTF.

This clonotype was detected many times. The V and J genes are TRBV12-3 or TRBV12-4 and TRBJ1-6; D remains unclear. The V end was cut by 4 bases, the J end by 4 bases, with 5 bases between. This CDR3 contains 13 residues. The CDR3 DNA follows: TGTGCCAGCAGTTCCGCGTATAATTCACCCCTCCACTTT. The encoded protein is CASSSAYNSPLHF.

In this sample, this clonotype turned up many times. One end of the junction does not line up with germline, which may come from a read error. V and J are TRBV2 and TRBJ2-5; 10 bases are shared with TRBD2. The CDR3 length is 15 residues. Germline V gene sequence: CDR1 SNHLY, CDR2 FYNNEI. The CDR3: CANSSAGGRGETQYF. The CDR3 DNA follows: TGTGCCAACAGTTCAGCGGGGGGGCGGGGGGAGACCCAGTACTTC.

On this clonotype: This clone may be a read error of a much larger clone one base away. The chain couples TRBV5-8 to TRBJ1-5; the match to TRBD1 covers 10 bases. There are 14 residues in the CDR3. Germline-derived CDR1 and CDR2 are SGHTS and YDEGEE. Trimming removed 4 bases from V and 7 bases from J; junction bases left unmatched: 5. The CDR3 loop reads CASSGGQGDQPQHF. The CDR3 DNA follows: TGTGCCAGCAGCGGTGGACAGGGGGACCAGCCCCAGCATTTT.

This clonotype has at least ten counts. The chain couples TRBV20-1 to TRBJ2-3, with 9 bases identical to TRBD1. V lost 5 bases and J lost 7; bases outside the gene matches: 13. The CDR3 totals 15 residues. The germline V gene encodes CDR1 DFQATT and CDR2 SNEGSKA (reference sequence). CDR3 sequence reads: CSASTGGGTLNTQYF. CDR3 sequence (DNA): TGCAGTGCTTCCACAGGGGGCGGGACTCTCAATACGCAGTATTTT.

The rearrangement links TRBV20-1 to TRBJ1-5; tentatively, D is TRBD1 (5 bases). This CDR3 region has 15 residues. Germline loops: CDR1 DFQATT, CDR2 SNEGSKA (reference sequence). V lost 3 bases to trimming and J lost 0 bases, with 12 bases between them. The DNA for the CDR3 is TGCAGTGCTAGGGAGACAGATTATAGCAATCAGCCCCAGCATTTT. This encodes CSARETDYSNQPQHF.

The J gene is TRBJ2-2, the V gene TRBV4-1; D assignment may be TRBD1 or TRBD2 (5 bases each). Per germline, CDR1 MGHRA and CDR2 YSYEKL. The CDR3 has 18 amino acids. V lost 1 base and J lost 5, with 20 bases in between. CDR3 DNA sequence: TGCGCCAGCAGCCAAGCATCCTCCGGGACCCGGTGGACCGGGGAGCTGTTTTTT. Translation: CASSQASSGTRWTGELFF.

In its sample, this clonotype was seen many times. This chain joins TRBV11-2 and TRBJ1-3, with 8 positions matching TRBD1. V lost 4 bases to trimming and J lost 3 bases; unmatched junction nucleotides: 8. CDR1 and CDR2 from the germline V gene are SGHAT and FQNNGV. The CDR3 runs to 16 residues. Written as DNA, the CDR3 is TGTGCCAGCAGCTCACCGGACAGGGTAGATGGAAACACCATATATTTT. Translating it yields CASSSPDRVDGNTIYF.

This clonotype was seen repeatedly, ten times or more. The chain couples TRBV4-2 to TRBJ1-1, with D possibly TRBD1 on 6 matching bases. CDR1 LGHNA and CDR2 YNFKEQ come from the germline V gene. The CDR3 runs to 13 residues. Trimming shortened V by 7 bases and J by 1 base, and 10 bases separated the two germline ends. Here the CDR3 DNA reads TGTGCCAGCACCCGGACAGAGAACACTGAAGCTTTCTTT. Its protein is CASTRTENTEAFF.

This clonotype has at least ten counts. This rearrangement joins TRBV30 to TRBJ1-3; D remains unclear. The CDR3 covers 13 residues. Germline loops: CDR1 GTSNPN, CDR2 SVGIG (reference sequence). Between the trimmed V and J ends, which lost 1 base and 4 bases, there was a span of 8 bases. The CDR3 sequence is CAWSATGGNTIYF. As DNA, the CDR3 is TGTGCCTGGAGTGCAACGGGGGGAAACACCATATATTTT.

This clonotype showed up just a few times. The V call is TRBV6-1, the J call TRBJ2-1; D is ambiguous. V was shortened by 3 bases and J by 7 bases, with 7 bases between the two germline ends. This CDR3 spans 12 amino acids. The V gene's germline CDR1 is MNHNS and CDR2 SASEGT. The CDR3 protein is CASSDGVNEQFF. The CDR3 region has the DNA TGTGCCAGCAGTGATGGGGTAAATGAGCAGTTCTTC.

This clonotype was seen many times. The V gene is TRBV6-1, the J gene TRBJ2-7; no clear D. The CDR3 has 13 amino acids. The germline CDR1 and CDR2 sequences are MNHNS and SASEGT. V lost 4 bases, J lost 2 bases, and 9 bases lay in between. CDR3 sequence: CASSAARAYEQYF. CDR3 bases: TGTGCCAGCAGTGCCGCTAGAGCCTACGAGCAGTACTTC.

This clonotype was seen many times. The chain combines TRBV2 with TRBJ2-3, with D tentatively TRBD1 (5 bases). The germline V and J ends were trimmed by 3 bases and 3 bases, with 10 bases remaining between them. Germline CDR1 reads SNHLY; CDR2 reads FYNNEI. The CDR3 is 14 amino acids. CDR3 coding DNA: TGTGCCAGCAGTGACTGGCAGGGAACAGATACGCAGTATTTT. Translating it yields CASSDWQGTDTQYF. Full variable domain (outside the CDR3, taken from reference TRBV2 and TRBJ2-3): EPEVTQTPSHQVTQMGQEVILRCVPISNHLYFYWYRQILGQKVEFLVSFYNNEISEKSEIFDDQFSVERPDGSNFTLKIRSTKLEDSAMYFCASSDWQGTDTQYFGPGTRLTVL.

This clonotype was seen repeatedly, ten times or more. This chain uses TRBV29-1 with TRBJ2-3, with D maybe TRBD1 (6 bases). From germline, CDR1 is SQVTM and CDR2 ANQGSEA. V gave up 6 bases and J gave up 2 bases, with 15 bases separating them. This CDR3 has 14 amino acids. This chain's CDR3 is CSVGRDTYTDTQYF. The DNA for the CDR3 is TGCAGCGTAGGCCGGGACACCTACACAGATACGCAGTATTTT.

This clonotype was seen more than once but under ten times. CDR3 amino acids: CSARVLRSSSGDPLSTDTQYF. The DNA for the CDR3 is TGCAGTGCTAGAGTCCTCCGGTCATCCAGCGGGGACCCACTGAGCACAGATACGCAGTATTTT. The rearrangement links TRBV20-1 to TRBJ2-3; 7 bases match TRBD2. The CDR3 consists of 21 residues. The J segment lost 0 bases and the V segment lost 1 base, leaving 22 bases of the junction unmatched. Germline V gene sequence: CDR1 DFQATT, CDR2 SNEGSKA (reference sequence).

This clonotype was found many times. V and J are TRBV20-1 and TRBJ2-1, with 13 bases matching TRBD2. The V segment lost 0 bases and the J segment 7 bases; nucleotides outside the gene matches: 3. From germline, CDR1 is DFQATT and CDR2 SNEGSKA (reference sequence). CDR3 length: 15 amino acids. In DNA form, the CDR3 reads TGCAGTGCTAGAGACACTAGCGGGGGGGCTAATGAGCAGTTCTTC. Translation gives CSARDTSGGANEQFF.

In this sample, this clonotype turned up many times. The chain uses TRBV19 and TRBJ1-5; D unclear. From germline, CDR1 is LNHDA and CDR2 SQIVND (reference sequence). Trimming took off 3 bases at V and 0 bases at J, with 6 bases between the two ends. This CDR3 has 14 residues. CDR3 amino acids: CASSIGVSNQPQHF. CDR3 nucleotide sequence: TGTGCCAGTAGTATCGGGGTTAGCAATCAGCCCCAGCATTTT. Full variable domain (rest looked up from reference TRBV19 and TRBJ1-5): DGGITQSPKYLFRKEGQNVTLSCEQNLNHDAMYWYRQDPGQGLRLIYYSQIVNDFQKGDIAEGYSVSREKKESFPLTVTSAQKNPTAFYLCASSIGVSNQPQHFGDGTRLSIL.

The CDR3 spells CASSHTSGRSNEQFF. DNA of the CDR3: TGTGCCAGCAGCCATACTAGCGGGAGATCGAATGAGCAGTTCTTC. J is TRBJ2-1 and V is TRBV28; TRBD2 matches at 11 bases. The CDR3 has 15 residues. After removal of 6 bases from V and 7 bases from J, the junction contained 8 bases not matched to a gene. Looked up from germline, CDR1 is MDHEN and CDR2 is SYDVKM.

This clonotype has ten or more counts. V gene TRBV9 combines with J gene TRBJ2-2, with 12 bases that match TRBD1. Germline CDR1 SGDLS, CDR2 YYNGEE. The CDR3 contains 18 residues. V trimming: 0 bases; J trimming: 4 bases; junction bases outside the gene matches: 7. The CDR3 DNA follows: TGTGCCAGCAGCGTAGTCACTGGGACAGGGGGCGCCACCGGGGAGCTGTTTTTT. Protein: CASSVVTGTGGATGELFF.

This clonotype came up a few times. The rearrangement links TRBV19 to TRBJ2-2; no clear D gene. This CDR3 region has 14 residues. Germline assignment: CDR1 LNHDA and CDR2 SQIVND (reference sequence). The V gene lost 6 bases and the J gene lost 3 bases, with 11 bases spanning the gap. CDR3: CASSGLGDTGELFF. The CDR3 DNA is TGTGCCAGTAGCGGGCTAGGCGACACCGGGGAGCTGTTTTTT.

The J gene is TRBJ2-7, the V gene TRBV6-1, with 7 bases lining up with TRBD1. The CDR3 has 13 amino acids. Germline V gives CDR1 MNHNS, CDR2 SASEGT. V was pared by 5 bases and J by 7 bases, with 8 bases of the junction left unmatched. The CDR3 bases are TGTGCCAGCAGTAATACAGGGGTGAGAGAGCAGTACTTC. It yields the protein CASSNTGVREQYF.

This clonotype was seen many times. The chain employs TRBV28 and TRBJ2-1; D is possibly TRBD2 (5 bases). V gave up 3 bases and J gave up 0 bases, with 18 bases separating them. The CDR3 consists of 18 residues. Germline-derived CDR1 and CDR2 are MDHEN and SYDVKM. The CDR3: CASSFTPSGGYSYNEQFF. The CDR3 coding sequence is TGTGCCAGCAGTTTTACCCCCTCCGGAGGTTACTCCTACAATGAGCAGTTCTTC. The full variable domain, completed using reference TRBV28 and TRBJ2-1, is DVKVTQSSRYLVKRTGEKVFLECVQDMDHENMFWYRQDPGLGLRLIYFSYDVKMKEKGDIPEGYSVSREKKERFSLILESASTNQTSMYLCASSFTPSGGYSYNEQFFGPGTRLTVL.